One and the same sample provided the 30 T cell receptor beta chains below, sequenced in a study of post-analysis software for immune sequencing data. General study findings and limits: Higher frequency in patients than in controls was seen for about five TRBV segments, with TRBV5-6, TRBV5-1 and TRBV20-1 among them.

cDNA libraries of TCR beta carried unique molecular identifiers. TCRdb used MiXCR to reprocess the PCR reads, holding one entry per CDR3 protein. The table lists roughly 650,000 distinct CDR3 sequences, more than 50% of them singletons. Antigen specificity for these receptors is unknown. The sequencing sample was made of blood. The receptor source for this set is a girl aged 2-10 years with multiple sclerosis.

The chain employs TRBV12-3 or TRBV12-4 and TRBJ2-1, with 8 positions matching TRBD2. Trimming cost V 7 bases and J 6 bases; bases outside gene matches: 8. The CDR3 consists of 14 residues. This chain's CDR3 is CASNPAGGSNEQFF. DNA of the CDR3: TGTGCCAGCAACCCCGCGGGAGGATCCAATGAGCAGTTCTTC.

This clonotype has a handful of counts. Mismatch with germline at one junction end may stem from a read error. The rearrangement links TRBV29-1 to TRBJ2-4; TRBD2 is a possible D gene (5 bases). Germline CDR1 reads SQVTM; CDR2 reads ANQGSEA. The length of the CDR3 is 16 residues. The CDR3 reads CSVMEVAFLAKNIQYF. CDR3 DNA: TGCAGCGTTATGGAAGTGGCCTTCCTAGCCAAAAACATTCAGTACTTT.

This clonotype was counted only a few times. CDR3 coding DNA: TGTGCCAGCAGCCAAGATACAGGGAACACTGAAGCTTTCTTT. Protein: CASSQDTGNTEAFF. This chain joins TRBV4-2 and TRBJ1-1, with a weak D call TRBD1 (5 bases). This CDR3 is 14 amino acids long. Germline lookup yields CDR1 LGHNA and CDR2 YNFKEQ. Trimming left V 0 bases short and J 1 base short, with 6 bases between.

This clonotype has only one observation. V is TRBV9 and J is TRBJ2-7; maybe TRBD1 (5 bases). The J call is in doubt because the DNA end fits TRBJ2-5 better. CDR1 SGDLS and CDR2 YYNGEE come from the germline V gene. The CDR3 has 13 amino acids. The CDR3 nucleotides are TGTGCCAGCAGCGGCGACAGTTGGGAGACCCAGTACTTC. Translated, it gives CASSGDSWETQYF.

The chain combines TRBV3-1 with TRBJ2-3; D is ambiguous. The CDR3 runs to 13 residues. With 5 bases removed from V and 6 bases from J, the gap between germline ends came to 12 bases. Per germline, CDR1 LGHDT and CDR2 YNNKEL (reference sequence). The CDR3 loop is CASSLLFGDTQYF. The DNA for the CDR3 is TGTGCCAGCAGCTTGCTATTCGGGGATACGCAGTATTTT.

The CDR3 region is CASSYVSGVDTQYF. CDR3 sequence (DNA): TGCGCCAGCAGCTATGTAAGCGGGGTAGATACGCAGTATTTT. The chain uses TRBV5-1 and TRBJ2-3; 7 positions agree with TRBD2. There are 14 residues in the CDR3. Germline V gene data show CDR1 as SGHRS and CDR2 as YFSETQ. Trimming at V came to 3 bases and at J to 5 bases, leaving 6 bases not matched to a gene.

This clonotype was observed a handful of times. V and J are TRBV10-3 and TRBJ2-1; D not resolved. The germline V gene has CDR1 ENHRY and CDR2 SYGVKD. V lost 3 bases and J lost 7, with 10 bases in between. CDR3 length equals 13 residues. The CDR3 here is CAISDVGSNEQFF. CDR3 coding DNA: TGTGCCATCAGTGATGTTGGGTCTAATGAGCAGTTCTTC.

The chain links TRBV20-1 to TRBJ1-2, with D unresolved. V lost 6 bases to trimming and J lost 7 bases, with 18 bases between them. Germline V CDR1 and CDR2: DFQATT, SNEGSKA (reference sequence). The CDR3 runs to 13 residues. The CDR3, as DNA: TGCAGTGCCCCCGGGCCGGGCGAGGCTGGCTACACCTTC. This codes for CSAPGPGEAGYTF.

The CDR3 DNA is TGCAGCGTGTCCAGGGGGCTAGCGGAGGAGCAGTTCTTC. Protein sequence: CSVSRGLAEEQFF. The genes are TRBV29-1 and TRBJ2-1, with a possible D match to TRBD1 (8 bases). The germline CDR1 and CDR2 sequences are SQVTM and ANQGSEA. The CDR3 sequence is 13 residues long. Trimming shortened V by 6 bases and J by 10 bases, and 19 bases separated the two germline ends.

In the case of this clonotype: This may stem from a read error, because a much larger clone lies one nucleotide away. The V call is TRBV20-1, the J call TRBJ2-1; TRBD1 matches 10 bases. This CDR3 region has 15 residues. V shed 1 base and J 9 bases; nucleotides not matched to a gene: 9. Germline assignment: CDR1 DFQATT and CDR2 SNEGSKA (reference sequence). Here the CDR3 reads CSARGVGQGRSEQFF. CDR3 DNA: TGCAGTGCTAGAGGCGTGGGACAGGGGAGGAGTGAGCAGTTCTTC.

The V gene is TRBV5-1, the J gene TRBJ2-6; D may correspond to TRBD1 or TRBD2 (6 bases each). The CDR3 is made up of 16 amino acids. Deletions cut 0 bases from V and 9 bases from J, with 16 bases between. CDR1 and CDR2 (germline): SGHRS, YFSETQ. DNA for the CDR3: TGCGCCAGCAGCTTGGATTTATCGGGGGCCGTCAACGTCCTGACTTTC. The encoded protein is CASSLDLSGAVNVLTF.

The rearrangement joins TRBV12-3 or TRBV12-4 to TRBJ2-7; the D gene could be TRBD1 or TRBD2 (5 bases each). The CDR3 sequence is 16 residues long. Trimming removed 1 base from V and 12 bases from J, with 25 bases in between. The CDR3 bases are TGTGCCAGCAGTTTAGGGGCCGGGACGTATTGGGAGACCCGGTACTTC. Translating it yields CASSLGAGTYWETRYF.

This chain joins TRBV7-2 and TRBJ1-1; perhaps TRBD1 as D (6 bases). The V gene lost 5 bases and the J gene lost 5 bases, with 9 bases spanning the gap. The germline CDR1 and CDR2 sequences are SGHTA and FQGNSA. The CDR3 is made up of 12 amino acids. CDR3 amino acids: CASSTRGTEAFF. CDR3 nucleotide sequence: TGTGCCAGCAGCACAAGGGGGACTGAAGCTTTCTTT. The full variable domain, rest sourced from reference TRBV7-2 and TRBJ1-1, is GAGVSQSPSNKVTEKGKDVELRCDPISGHTALYWYRQSLGQGLEFLIYFQGNSAPDKSGLPSDRFSAERTGGSVSTLTIQRTQQEDSAVYLCASSTRGTEAFFGQGTRLTVV.

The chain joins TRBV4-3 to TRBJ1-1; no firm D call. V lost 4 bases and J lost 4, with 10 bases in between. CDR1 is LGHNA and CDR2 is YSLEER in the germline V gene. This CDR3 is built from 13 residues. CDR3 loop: CASSRTLSTEAFF. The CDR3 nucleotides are TGCGCCAGCAGCCGGACCTTGAGCACTGAAGCTTTCTTT.

The CDR3 spells CASSLSGLAGGDTQYF. The CDR3 DNA follows: TGTGCCAGCAGCTTATCTGGACTAGCGGGGGGTGATACGCAGTATTTT. The rearrangement links TRBV7-2 to TRBJ2-3; TRBD2 matches at 14 bases. This CDR3 contains 16 residues. V was clipped by 2 bases and J by 6 bases; unmatched bases: 4. CDR1 and CDR2 (germline): SGHTA, FQGNSA.

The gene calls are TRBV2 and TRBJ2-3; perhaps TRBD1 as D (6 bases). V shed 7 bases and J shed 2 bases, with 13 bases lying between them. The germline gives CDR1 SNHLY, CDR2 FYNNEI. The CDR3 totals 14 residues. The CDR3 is CASTRTVNTDTQYF. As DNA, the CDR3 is TGTGCCAGCACCCGGACAGTTAACACAGATACGCAGTATTTT.

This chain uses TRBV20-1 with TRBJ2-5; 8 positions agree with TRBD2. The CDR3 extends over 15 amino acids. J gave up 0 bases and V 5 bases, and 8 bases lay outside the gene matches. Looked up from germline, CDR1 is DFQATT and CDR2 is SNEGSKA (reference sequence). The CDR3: CSAPQAGGDQETQYF. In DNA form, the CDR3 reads TGCAGTGCTCCACAGGCGGGGGGCGACCAAGAGACCCAGTACTTC.

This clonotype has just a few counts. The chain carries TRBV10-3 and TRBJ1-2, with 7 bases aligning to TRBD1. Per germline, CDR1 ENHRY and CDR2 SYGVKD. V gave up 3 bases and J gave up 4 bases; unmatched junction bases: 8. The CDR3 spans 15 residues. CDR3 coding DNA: TGTGCCATCAGTGACCCGGGCAGGGGGGCCTATGGCTACACCTTC. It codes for CAISDPGRGAYGYTF.

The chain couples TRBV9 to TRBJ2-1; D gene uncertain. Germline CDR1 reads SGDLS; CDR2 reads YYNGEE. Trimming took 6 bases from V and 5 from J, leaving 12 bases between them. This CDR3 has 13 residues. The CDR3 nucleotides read TGTGCCAGCAAGCCGGGCCCTCACAATGAGCAGTTCTTC. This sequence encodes CASKPGPHNEQFF.

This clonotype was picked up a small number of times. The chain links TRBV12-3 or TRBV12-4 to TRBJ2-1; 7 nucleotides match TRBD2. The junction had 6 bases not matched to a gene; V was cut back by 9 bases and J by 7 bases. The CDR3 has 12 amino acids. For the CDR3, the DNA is TGTGCCAGTCGGACTAGTCGGAATGAGCAGTTCTTC. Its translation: CASRTSRNEQFF.

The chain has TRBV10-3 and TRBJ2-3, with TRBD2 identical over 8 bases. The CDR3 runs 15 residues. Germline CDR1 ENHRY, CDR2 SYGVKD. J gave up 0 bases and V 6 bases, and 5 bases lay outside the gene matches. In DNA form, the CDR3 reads TGTGCCATCAGGACGCCGGGGGGGAGCACAGATACGCAGTATTTT. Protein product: CAIRTPGGSTDTQYF.

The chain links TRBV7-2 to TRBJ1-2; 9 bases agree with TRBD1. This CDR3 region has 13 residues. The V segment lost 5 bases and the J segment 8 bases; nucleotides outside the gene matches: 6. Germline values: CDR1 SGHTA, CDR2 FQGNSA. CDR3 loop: CASSERTGVGYTF. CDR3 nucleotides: TGTGCCAGCAGCGAAAGGACAGGGGTCGGCTACACCTTC.

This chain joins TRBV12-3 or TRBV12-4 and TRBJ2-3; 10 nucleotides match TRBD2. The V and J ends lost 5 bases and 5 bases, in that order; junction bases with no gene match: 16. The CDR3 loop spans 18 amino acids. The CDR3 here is CASSALVSGGLPRDTQYF. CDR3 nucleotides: TGTGCCAGCAGTGCGCTAGTTAGCGGGGGGCTGCCCCGAGATACGCAGTATTTT.

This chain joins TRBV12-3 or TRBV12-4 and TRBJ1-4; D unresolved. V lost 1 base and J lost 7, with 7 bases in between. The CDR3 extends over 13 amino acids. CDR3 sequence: CASSLEWGEKLFF. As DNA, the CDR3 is TGTGCCAGCAGTTTAGAGTGGGGTGAAAAACTGTTTTTT.

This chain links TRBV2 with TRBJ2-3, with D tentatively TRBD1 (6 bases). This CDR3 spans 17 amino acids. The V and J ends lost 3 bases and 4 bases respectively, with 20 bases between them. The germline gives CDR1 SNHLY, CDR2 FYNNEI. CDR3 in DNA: TGTGCCAGCAGTGATTCCGGGACACTTGGAGAGGCAGATACGCAGTATTTT. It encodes CASSDSGTLGEADTQYF.

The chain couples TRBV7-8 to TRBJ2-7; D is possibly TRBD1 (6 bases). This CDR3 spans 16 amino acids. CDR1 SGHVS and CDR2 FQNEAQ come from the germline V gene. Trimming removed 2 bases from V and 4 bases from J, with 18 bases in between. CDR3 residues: CASSLISGTIAYEQYF. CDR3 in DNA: TGTGCCAGCAGCTTAATCTCCGGGACAATCGCGTACGAGCAGTACTTC.

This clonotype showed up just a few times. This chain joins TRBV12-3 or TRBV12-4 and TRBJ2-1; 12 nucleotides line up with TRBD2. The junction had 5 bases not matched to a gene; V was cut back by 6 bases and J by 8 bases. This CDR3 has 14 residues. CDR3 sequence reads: CASRLAGGYDEQFF. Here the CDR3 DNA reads TGTGCCAGCAGACTAGCGGGGGGTTACGATGAGCAGTTCTTC.

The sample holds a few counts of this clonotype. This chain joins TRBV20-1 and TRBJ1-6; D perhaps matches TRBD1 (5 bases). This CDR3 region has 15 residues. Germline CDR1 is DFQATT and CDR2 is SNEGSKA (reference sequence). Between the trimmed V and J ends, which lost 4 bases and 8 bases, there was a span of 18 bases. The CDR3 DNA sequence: TGCAGTGCTATTCTCCCCCCAGGGAGTCATTCACCCCTCCACTTT. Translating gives CSAILPPGSHSPLHF.

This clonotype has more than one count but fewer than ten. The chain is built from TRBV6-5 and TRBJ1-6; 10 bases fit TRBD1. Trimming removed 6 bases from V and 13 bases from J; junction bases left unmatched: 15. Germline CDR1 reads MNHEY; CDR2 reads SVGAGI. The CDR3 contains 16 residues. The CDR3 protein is CASRVSRDRGSSPLHF. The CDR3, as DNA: TGTGCCAGCAGAGTGTCCCGGGACAGGGGAAGTTCGCCCCTCCACTTT.

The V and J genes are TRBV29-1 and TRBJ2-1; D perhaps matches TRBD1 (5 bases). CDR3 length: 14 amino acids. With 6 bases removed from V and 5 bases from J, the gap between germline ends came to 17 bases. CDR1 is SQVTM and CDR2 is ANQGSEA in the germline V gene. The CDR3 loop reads CSVGLRTTNNEQFF. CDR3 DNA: TGCAGCGTCGGCCTTCGGACAACCAACAATGAGCAGTTCTTC.